This TCR beta chain was profiled in a study of blood T cell repertoires in COVID-19. Overall study context: Samples came from the United States, Italy and Spain, spanning acute and convalescent COVID-19. Sources were T cells, B-cell-depleted T cells, or PBMCs; the material itself was cDNA or gDNA.

Authors' data handling: Amplification of reference gene primers was used by the study to estimate nucleated cell counts. Sequencing used immunoSEQ multiplex PCR; TCRdb keeps in-frame clones, though not all of them. The V and J calls and the clone size are those of that table, but D and trimming were determined from the DNA. This repertoire shows some 15,000 clones, around 77% found once; its top ten account for around 13%. The germline gives CDR1 SGHDT, CDR2 YYEEEE. Deletions cut 4 bases from V and 5 bases from J, with 15 bases between. This CDR3 spans 14 amino acids. This sequence was found in a human donor in a cohort sampled during active COVID-19. The source material was peripheral blood. The chain has TRBV5-6 and TRBJ2-5, with D hard to call. CDR3 residues: CASSPERGGETQYF. CDR3 DNA: TGTGCCAGCAGCCCCGAGCGAGGTGGGGAGACCCAGTACTTC. The full variable domain, its missing parts supplied by reference TRBV5-6 and TRBJ2-5, is DAGVTQSPTHLIKTRGQQVTLRCSPKSGHDTVSWYQQALGQGPQFIFQYYEEEERQRGNFPDRFSGHQFPNYSSELNVNALLLGDSALYLCASSPERGGETQYFGPGTRLLVL.